These 27 T cell receptor beta chains were sequenced from one sample in a study of T cells in Graves' hyperthyroidism and ophthalmopathy. What was amplified from RNA transcripts were TCR beta CDR3 regions. An initial round of RT-PCR targeting the TCR CDR3 relied on the HTBI primer set. MiXCR, applied by TCRdb to the multiplex PCR reads, yields one record per CDR3 protein. The data hold hundreds of thousands of distinct CDR3 sequences, with approximately 15% observed a single time. The sequenced sample consisted of blood. The receptor source for this set is a woman aged 18-29 years with Graves' hyperthyroidism.

The sample holds many counts of this clonotype. The chain recombines TRBV11-2 with TRBJ1-2; no definite D call. The CDR3 is 12 residues long. From germline, CDR1 is SGHAT and CDR2 FQNNGV. The V end was cut by 2 bases, the J end by 4 bases, with 5 bases between. CDR3: CASSLSLYGYTF. The CDR3, as DNA: TGTGCCAGCAGCTTATCCCTCTATGGCTACACCTTC. The full variable domain, with the rest looked up from reference TRBV11-2 and TRBJ1-2, is EAGVAQSPRYKIIEKRQSVAFWCNPISGHATLYWYQQILGQGPKLLIQFQNNGVVDDSQLPKDRFSAERLKGVDSTLKIQPAKLEDSAVYLCASSLSLYGYTFGSGTRLTVV.

This clonotype was observed many times. The chain uses TRBV12-3 or TRBV12-4 and TRBJ2-1; D unclear. The CDR3 loop spans 15 amino acids. V was cut by 0 bases and J by 4 bases, with 10 bases left in between. CDR3 in amino acids: CASSLALAVYNEQFF. The CDR3 DNA is TGTGCCAGCAGTTTAGCGCTGGCGGTGTACAATGAGCAGTTCTTC.

This clonotype was observed at least ten times. The chain carries TRBV29-1 and TRBJ2-3; perhaps D is TRBD1 or TRBD2 (5 bases each). Trimming pared 7 bases from V and 2 bases from J, leaving 16 bases between. The CDR3 length is 14 residues. Germline assignment: CDR1 SQVTM and CDR2 ANQGSEA. The CDR3: CSAFGTELTDTQYF. Here the CDR3 DNA reads TGCAGCGCCTTCGGGACGGAACTCACAGATACGCAGTATTTT.

About this clonotype itself: Possible read error: a much larger clone is one base away. This chain links TRBV29-1 with TRBJ1-1; a weak D match, TRBD1 (6 bases). The CDR3 contains 12 residues. The germline V gene has CDR1 SQVTM and CDR2 ANQGSEA. As DNA, the CDR3 is TGCGGCGTTGAAAACCAGGGGACTGAAGCTTTCTTT. Residues: CGVENQGTEAFF.

This clonotype was observed many times. V gene TRBV5-1 combines with J gene TRBJ2-3; no firm D call. The length of the CDR3 is 13 residues. CDR1 SGHRS and CDR2 YFSETQ come from the germline V gene. V was trimmed by 5 bases and J by 6 bases, leaving 13 bases between them. In DNA, the CDR3 is TGCGCCAGCAGTTTCCTAGGAAAGGATACGCAGTATTTT. It translates to CASSFLGKDTQYF.

This clonotype has at least ten counts. The CDR3 reads CASNPGQGGTEAFF. In nucleotides, the CDR3 is TGTGCCTCCAACCCGGGACAGGGAGGCACTGAAGCTTTCTTT. J is TRBJ1-1 and V is TRBV2; 9 bases fit TRBD1. There are 14 residues in the CDR3. Germline assignment: CDR1 SNHLY and CDR2 FYNNEI. Trimming removed 11 bases from V and 4 bases from J; junction bases left unmatched: 11.

This clonotype has ten or more counts. V and J are TRBV28 and TRBJ2-7; 9 bases line up with TRBD1. V shed 5 bases and J 6 bases; nucleotides not matched to a gene: 5. This CDR3 contains 13 residues. Germline CDR1 reads MDHEN; CDR2 reads SYDVKM. The CDR3 loop reads CASSPTGGLEQYF. The CDR3 DNA follows: TGTGCCAGCAGTCCAACAGGGGGCCTCGAGCAGTACTTC.

In this sample, this clonotype turned up a few times. This sequence joins TRBV12-3 or TRBV12-4 and TRBJ1-3; TRBD1 matches at 9 bases. This CDR3 comprises 16 residues. The V segment lost 4 bases and the J segment 4 bases; nucleotides outside the gene matches: 8. The CDR3 DNA follows: TGTGCCAGCAGTTATCTAGGACAGGGGCCGGGAAACACCATATATTTT. This translates into CASSYLGQGPGNTIYF.

The chain uses TRBV6-1 and TRBJ2-6; no clear D gene. Per germline, CDR1 MNHNS and CDR2 SASEGT. Between the trimmed V and J ends, which lost 7 bases and 2 bases, there was a span of 12 bases. CDR3 size: 15 residues. The CDR3 DNA is TGTGCCAGCAACGACCCCGTGGCTGGGGCCAACGTCCTGACTTTC. Amino acid sequence: CASNDPVAGANVLTF.

This clonotype appeared many times. The chain uses TRBV20-1 and TRBJ2-3; D remains ambiguous. Germline V lookup: CDR1 DFQATT, CDR2 SNEGSKA (reference sequence). This CDR3 has 11 residues. Trimming pared 3 bases from V and 4 bases from J, leaving 5 bases between. CDR3: CSASSADTQYF. The CDR3 DNA reads as TGCAGTGCTAGTTCCGCAGATACGCAGTATTTT.

This clonotype occurred many times. The chain couples TRBV12-3 or TRBV12-4 to TRBJ1-1, with 7 bases matching TRBD1. Unmatched junction bases numbered 3, after V lost 2 bases and J lost 3 bases. This CDR3 contains 14 residues. CDR3: CASSLTGAYTEAFF. Written as DNA, the CDR3 is TGTGCCAGCAGTTTAACAGGGGCTTACACTGAAGCTTTCTTT.

This clonotype was detected many times. The CDR3 coding sequence is TGTGCCAGCAGCCCCGGGACGGCGAGAAATCAGCCCCAGCATTTT. Its translation is CASSPGTARNQPQHF. The chain employs TRBV3-1 and TRBJ1-5; D perhaps matches TRBD1 (5 bases). Between the trimmed V and J ends, which lost 4 bases and 4 bases, there was a span of 14 bases. Germline CDR1 is LGHDT and CDR2 is YNNKEL (reference sequence). The CDR3 length is 15 residues.

This clonotype is a singleton in its sample. V and J are TRBV20-1 and TRBJ2-1; 12 bases are shared with TRBD2. The CDR3 extends over 19 amino acids. V shed 3 bases and J 0 bases; nucleotides not matched to a gene: 12. CDR1 DFQATT and CDR2 SNEGSKA come from the germline V gene (reference sequence). The CDR3 coding sequence is TGCAGTGCTAGTGGGAGTGGGCTAGCGGGAGGGCCCTCCTACAATGAGCAGTTCTTC. Protein sequence: CSASGSGLAGGPSYNEQFF.

The chain recombines TRBV9 with TRBJ1-2, with TRBD1 as a possible D gene (5 bases). The CDR3 loop spans 13 amino acids. Per germline, CDR1 SGDLS and CDR2 YYNGEE. Trimming took off 0 bases at V and 8 bases at J, with 11 bases between the two ends. The CDR3 reads CASSVVFGDGYTF. CDR3 bases: TGTGCCAGCAGCGTAGTTTTTGGGGACGGCTACACCTTC.

J is TRBJ2-3 and V is TRBV7-2, with TRBD1 as a possible D gene (5 bases). Germline CDR1 SGHTA, CDR2 FQGNSA. The V and J ends lost 2 bases and 0 bases respectively, with 12 bases between them. The CDR3 spans 16 residues. CDR3 nucleotide sequence: TGTGCCAGCAGCTTAAAGGGGAAGGGAAGCACAGATACGCAGTATTTT. This codes for CASSLKGKGSTDTQYF.

This clonotype was seen only a few times. The rearrangement joins TRBV6-2 or TRBV6-3 to TRBJ2-3; 13 bases are shared with TRBD2. The CDR3 has 17 residues. Germline V CDR1 and CDR2: MNHEY, SVGEGT. The J segment lost 7 bases and the V segment lost 5 bases, leaving 12 bases of the junction unmatched. The CDR3 DNA reads as TGTGCCAGCAGTCACCCCCGGACTAGCGGGAGAATAAATACGCAGTATTTT. Its translation: CASSHPRTSGRINTQYF.

The chain has TRBV5-6 and TRBJ2-2, with 7 bases matching TRBD1. The CDR3 totals 16 residues. V lost 4 bases and J lost 3; bases outside the gene matches: 9. Germline CDR1 is SGHDT and CDR2 is YYEEEE. CDR3 region: CASSQEDRFYTGELFF. For the CDR3, the DNA is TGTGCCAGCAGCCAAGAGGACAGGTTTTACACCGGGGAGCTGTTTTTT. The entire variable domain, with the rest obtained from reference TRBV5-6 and TRBJ2-2, is as follows: DAGVTQSPTHLIKTRGQQVTLRCSPKSGHDTVSWYQQALGQGPQFIFQYYEEEERQRGNFPDRFSGHQFPNYSSELNVNALLLGDSALYLCASSQEDRFYTGELFFGEGSRLTVL.

Concerning this clonotype itself: A much larger clone lies one base from this, so it may be a read error. The J gene is TRBJ2-1, the V gene TRBV30; D possibly uses TRBD1 or TRBD2 (5 bases each). Trimming removed 2 bases from V and 8 bases from J, with 16 bases in between. Germline loops: CDR1 GTSNPN, CDR2 SVGIG (reference sequence). The CDR3 totals 14 residues. The CDR3 bases are TGTGCCTGGAGTCCTTACACTAGGGGCGATGAGCAGTTCTTC. Translation gives CAWSPYTRGDEQFF.

The sample holds many counts of this clonotype. The chain recombines TRBV6-2 or TRBV6-3 with TRBJ2-2, with TRBD2 matching over 9 bases. The CDR3 has 16 amino acids. The junction had 5 bases not matched to a gene; V was cut back by 0 bases and J by 6 bases. CDR1 MNHEY and CDR2 SVGEGT come from the germline V gene. For the CDR3, the DNA is TGTGCCAGCAGTTACTCCCTAGCGGGATTGGCCGGGGAGCTGTTTTTT. The encoded protein is CASSYSLAGLAGELFF.

This clonotype was picked up a small number of times. This may come from a read error, since a much larger clone is one base off. The rearrangement joins TRBV3-1 to TRBJ2-1; D not certain. Trimming left V 2 bases short and J 1 base short, with 3 bases between. This CDR3 contains 13 residues. Germline assignment: CDR1 LGHDT and CDR2 YNNKEL (reference sequence). Here the CDR3 DNA reads TGTGCCAGCAGCCAAAGATCCTACAATGAGCAGTTCTTC. It specifies CASSQRSYNEQFF.

This clonotype appeared many times. The rearrangement uses TRBV12-3 or TRBV12-4 and TRBJ2-5; 12 bases map to TRBD2. Losses at the gene ends were 6 bases for V and 7 bases for J; bases not matched to a gene: 9. CDR3 size: 15 residues. CDR3 bases: TGTGCCAGCAGACCCAGGACTAGCGGGATGAGGACCCAGTACTTC. Residues: CASRPRTSGMRTQYF.

Only a few counts were recorded for this clonotype. This sequence joins TRBV4-2 and TRBJ1-1, with D hard to call. This CDR3 region has 17 residues. V was clipped by 1 base and J by 4 bases, with 19 bases between them. CDR1 is LGHNA, CDR2 YNFKEQ, per germline. The CDR3 DNA reads TGTGCCAGCAGCCAAGTTGAATTTCGGGAAAGGAGCACTGAAGCTTTCTTT. Protein: CASSQVEFRERSTEAFF.

There are a few counts of this clonotype. The chain has TRBV4-3 and TRBJ1-1; 8 positions match TRBD1. Germline V lookup: CDR1 LGHNA, CDR2 YSLEER. The CDR3 totals 15 residues. With V trimmed by 4 bases and J by 5 bases, 9 bases remained unmatched. In nucleotides, the CDR3 is TGCGCCAGCAGCCTTAAGCAGGGGGCCGGAACTGAAGCTTTCTTT. This encodes CASSLKQGAGTEAFF.

There are many counts of this clonotype. The rearrangement uses TRBV11-2 and TRBJ2-1; D unresolved. The V gene's germline CDR1 is SGHAT and CDR2 FQNNGV. CDR3 length: 16 amino acids. Trimming took off 6 bases at V and 0 bases at J, with 15 bases between the two ends. For the CDR3, the DNA is TGTGCCAGCAGTCCCCGACTGGTCAGCTCCTACAATGAGCAGTTCTTC. As protein: CASSPRLVSSYNEQFF.

This clonotype was observed at least ten times. V usage is TRBV2 and J usage is TRBJ1-1; D remains unclear. V was clipped by 3 bases and J by 11 bases, with 19 bases between them. The germline V gene encodes CDR1 SNHLY and CDR2 FYNNEI. This CDR3 comprises 14 residues. CDR3 protein: CASSDLRSEVMAFF. The DNA for the CDR3 is TGTGCCAGCAGTGACCTTCGAAGCGAGGTAATGGCTTTCTTT. The variable domain in full, with the rest retrieved from reference TRBV2 and TRBJ1-1, is EPEVTQTPSHQVTQMGQEVILRCVPISNHLYFYWYRQILGQKVEFLVSFYNNEISEKSEIFDDQFSVERPDGSNFTLKIRSTKLEDSAMYFCASSDLRSEVMAFFGQGTRLTVV.

V usage is TRBV4-1 and J usage is TRBJ2-1; D might be TRBD2 (6 bases). This CDR3 region has 13 residues. The ends were cut back, 1 base at V and 10 bases at J, with 11 bases in the middle. CDR1 and CDR2 (germline): MGHRA, YSYEKL. The CDR3 nucleotides read TGCGCCAGCAGCCAAGGGGCTAGCGTCGAGCAGTTCTTC. Residues: CASSQGASVEQFF.

This clonotype was seen at least ten times. This chain uses TRBV2 with TRBJ2-1, with 7 bases fitting TRBD2. Trimming took 3 bases from V and 4 from J; bases not matched to a gene: 6. This CDR3 has 15 amino acids. CDR1 and CDR2 (germline): SNHLY, FYNNEI. The CDR3 loop is CASSEWGGGYNEQFF. Written as DNA, the CDR3 is TGTGCCAGCAGTGAGTGGGGCGGGGGTTACAATGAGCAGTTCTTC.